This T cell receptor (beta chain) was profiled in a study of human CD8 memory T cell subsets (dated by TCRdb to 2018 to 2021). Broadly, across the study: TCRbeta repertoires of stem-like (TSTEM), progenitor exhausted-like (TPEX) and effector memory CD8+ T cell subsets were compared to assess their clonal relationships. Roughly 6 donors each provided TSTEM, TPEX and effector memory subsets, from which TCRbeta repertoires were obtained.

CDR1 LGHNA and CDR2 YSLEER are derived from the germline V gene. The CDR3 spans 16 residues, from the cysteine through the phenylalanine. Only the protein is on record. Peripheral blood mononuclear cells were isolated from healthy donor buffy coats by density gradient separation. The study enriched total CD8+ T cells through negative magnetic separation using EasySep or MojoSort CD8+ T cell isolation kits. An RNeasy Mini Kit was used to extract total RNA from duplicate vials of some 160,000 sorted CD8+ T cells per subset. PBMCs were used either fresh or after cryopreservation in fetal bovine serum containing 10% DMSO. Fluorescence-activated cell sorting on a FACSAria III was used to sort the CD8+ T cell subsets to purity. With regard to this clonotype: What this receptor recognizes is not known.

A Human TCR Profiling Kit was used to prepare UMI-labeled 5' RACE TCRbeta libraries. Every TCRbeta library was prepared in parallel, with the same number of PCR cycles used for all of the libraries. On the study's bioinformatics: The number of functional CDR3beta clonotypes in each TCRbeta library ranged from roughly 2,800 to 20,000. UMI extraction and consensus assembly used MIGEC 1.2.9, requiring at least three reads per UMI. In-frame CDR3beta repertoires were extracted with MiXCR 3.0.3. Each sample was downsampled to 42,000 randomly selected UMIs before diversity metrics were calculated in VDJtools 1.2.1. For the top 3,000 clones of each sample pair, the repertoire overlap metrics D, R and F2 were calculated in VDJtools. TCRdb reprocessed the reads, so every CDR3 protein sequence counts as one entry and DNA is not shown. The V and J calls follow TCRdb's processing rather than the paper's. The sample table gives roughly 10,000 distinct CDR3 sequences. The ten largest account for 20% to 25% of the sample.

Beyond this particular receptor, the publication reports: The stem-like TSTEM and TPEX subsets each shared clonotypes with effector memory cells, but the TSTEM and TPEX repertoires had minimal overlap with each other, suggesting distinct antigen spectra. Only TCRbeta chains were sequenced, and the repertoire comparisons were based on roughly 6 donors and tested using paired t-tests with Bonferroni correction. Based on Chao1 estimates, TSTEM subsets appeared to have greater repertoire diversity than TPEX subsets, which may reflect a broader range of specificities. Similarly high normalized Shannon-Wiener diversity was shown by TSTEM and TPEX subsets, whereas comparatively lower diversity was seen in effector memory subsets.

The source of this sequence is a human donor in good health. The specimen sequenced was CD8+ T cells from PBMCs. Recombination connected TRBV4-3 to TRBJ1-4. The encoded CDR3 is CASSQEPVPSNEKLFF.